These T cell receptor beta chains were read from a single sample in a study of blood T cell repertoires in COVID-19. Sequenced by immunoSEQ multiplex PCR; TCRdb stores in-frame clones only, minus some. The table shows about 230,000 clones, with approximately 82% occurring only once. Sequencing was performed on peripheral blood. The receptors stem from a woman between 65 and 79 years old with active or convalescent COVID-19. The conserved cysteine and the conserved F or W are not part of the CDR3 here. Each record gives: clone size, J gene, V gene, CDR3 protein. Only part of the rows carry a size: once, few, many, or a class if the clone is expanded.

>NA|TRBJ1-2|TRBV18
ASSPQGGNYGYT
>NA|TRBJ1-4|TRBV5-1
ASSNSGRTTNEKLF
>few|TRBJ2-3|TRBV6-2/TRBV6-3
ASSTRGDTQY
>NA|TRBJ2-6|TRBV28
ASSRRGARANVLT
>NA|TRBJ2-7|TRBV5-5
ASSSRLAGGPYEQY
>NA|TRBJ2-7|TRBV9
ASSAGGGQGILGYEQY
>NA|TRBJ2-5|TRBV6-1
ASSARLAGATGETQY
>many|TRBJ2-3|TRBV7-9
ASSSSGQGTDTQY
>few|TRBJ1-5|TRBV28
ASSPPRGPQH
>NA|TRBJ1-4|TRBV5-4
ASSSRGGGPNEKLF
>NA|TRBJ2-7|TRBV15
ATSSLRGDSYEQY
>NA|TRBJ2-5|TRBV6-5
ASSYNGRRSETQY
>NA|TRBJ2-2|TRBV5-4
ASSLEGRGTGELF
>few|TRBJ1-2|TRBV18
ASSLSGTGAGYT
>NA|TRBJ1-3|TRBV2
ASSDQVTGNTIY
>NA|TRBJ1-6|TRBV6-5
ASSRQALGLALH
>NA|TRBJ2-3|TRBV12-3/TRBV12-4
ASLWRGTDTQY
>NA|TRBJ2-1|TRBV11-3
ASSGTSGRDSYNEQF
>NA|TRBJ1-1|TRBV12-3/TRBV12-4
ASSPWRDTEAF
>NA|TRBJ2-6|TRBV5-1
ASRQALGANVLT
>NA|TRBJ1-1|TRBV12-3/TRBV12-4
ASSRQMNTEAF
>NA|TRBJ1-1|TRBV7-9
ASSSKTGGENTEAF
>NA|TRBJ1-3|TRBV6-1
ASSEIGGNTIY
>few|TRBJ2-7|TRBV7-9
ASSLDGALDYEQY
>NA|TRBJ1-1|TRBV7-9
ASSPKGVGWDTEAF
>NA|TRBJ1-4|TRBV3-1/TRBV3-2
ASSLQGGGEKLF
>NA|TRBJ2-5|TRBV14
ASSPSFSGGLETQY
>NA|TRBJ1-3|TRBV15
ATSRPRGIEGNTIY
>once|TRBJ1-6|TRBV7-9
ASSLEGGGTSPLH
>NA|TRBJ2-7|TRBV12-3/TRBV12-4
ASSLFRVDEQY
>once|TRBJ1-4|TRBV10-3
AISGGPTNEKLF
>once|TRBJ2-1|TRBV28
AITGSYNEQF
>NA|TRBJ1-4|TRBV3-1/TRBV3-2
ASSQGRVGEQLF
>NA|TRBJ2-7|TRBV7-2
ASSYGGAGSYEQY
>NA|TRBJ2-7|TRBV5-1
ASSPAGQGYEQY
>NA|TRBJ2-7|TRBV5-1
ASSLDGQATYEQY
>NA|TRBJ1-2|TRBV7-2
ASSLDAGDYGYT
>NA|TRBJ2-1|TRBV6-2/TRBV6-3
ASSASDRGGYGEQF
>NA|TRBJ1-1|TRBV11-2
ASRLIGQNTEAF
>few|TRBJ1-3|TRBV10-1
ASSVGTGSGNTIY
>NA|TRBJ2-7|TRBV27
ASSLLPSHYEQY
>NA|TRBJ2-3|TRBV29-1
SVVGTSGRASTDTQY
>NA|TRBJ2-1|TRBV19
ASSMQGRYNEQF
>NA|TRBJ1-1|TRBV7-2
ASSSLGGTEAF
>once|TRBJ1-1|TRBV18
ASSPGEMGTEAF
>NA|TRBJ1-2|TRBV29-1
SVAGGRGEGYT
>many|TRBJ2-7|TRBV6-1
ASSEGGGQY
>NA|TRBJ1-2|TRBV20-1
SASGGNYGYT
>NA|TRBJ1-2|TRBV20-1
SASPTDRAVYGYT
>NA|TRBJ2-3|TRBV5-4
ASSLGLAGTDTQY
>NA|TRBJ2-7|TRBV10-2
ASSSGQRRGEQY
>NA|TRBJ1-1|TRBV3-1/TRBV3-2
ASSLEGGRVTEAF
>NA|TRBJ2-5|TRBV5-1
ASRSGTLAGGETQY
>NA|TRBJ2-3|TRBV3-1/TRBV3-2
ASSQGLAGAGQY
>NA|TRBJ1-2|TRBV2
AGQGGYGYT
>once|TRBJ1-2|TRBV19
ASKSQGAPYGYT
>NA|TRBJ1-2|TRBV6-2/TRBV6-3
ASSPRAGGLANYGYT
>NA|TRBJ2-2|TRBV7-9
ASTIAGARELF
>NA|TRBJ2-3|TRBV11-2
ASSLNPPGLAGGRDTQY
>NA|TRBJ2-3|TRBV7-7
ASSSGLFSDTQY